The sequence of this T cell receptor (beta chain) was determined in a study of T-cell memory formation after mild COVID-19. The CDR3 length is 14 residues. In germline, CDR1 is KGHDR, CDR2 SFDVKD. Trimming removed 9 bases from V and 0 bases from J; junction bases left unmatched: 3. The TCR alpha and TCR beta cDNA libraries, bearing sample barcodes and UMIs, were generated by 5'RACE using constant-segment primers. TCRdb recomputed calls from the 5' RACE reads with MiXCR, one row per CDR3 protein. This table has approximately 100,000 distinct CDR3 sequences, about 18% appearing once. The clonotype comes from an adult woman who had mild COVID-19 (a few samples of this study predate the infection). Cell type and time point are not known. This chain uses TRBV24-1 with TRBJ2-2, with 7 bases lining up with TRBD1. Sequencing used PBMCs or a T cell subset sorted from them (not recorded which). The CDR3 loop is CATQGQSNTGELFF. The CDR3, as DNA: TGTGCCACCCAGGGACAGTCGAACACCGGGGAGCTGTTTTTT.